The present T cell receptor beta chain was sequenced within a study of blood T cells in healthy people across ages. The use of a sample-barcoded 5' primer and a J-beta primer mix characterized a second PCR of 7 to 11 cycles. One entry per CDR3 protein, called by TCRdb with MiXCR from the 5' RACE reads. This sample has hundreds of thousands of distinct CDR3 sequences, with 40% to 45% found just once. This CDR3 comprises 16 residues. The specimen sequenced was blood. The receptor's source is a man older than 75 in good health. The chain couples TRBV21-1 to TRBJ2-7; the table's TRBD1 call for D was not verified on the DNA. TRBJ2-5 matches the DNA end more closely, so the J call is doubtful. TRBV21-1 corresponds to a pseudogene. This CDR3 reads CASRPTGVVVGETQYF. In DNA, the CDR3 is TGTGCCAGCAGGCCTACAGGGGTGGTAGTTGGGGAGACCCAGTACTTC.